This passage covers 20 T cell receptor beta chains from one sample sequenced in a study of T cells after yellow fever vaccination. Via MiXCR, TCRdb re-called the 5' RACE reads, giving one row per CDR3 protein. The table includes around 60,000 distinct CDR3 sequences, about 5.6% detected once. The sample was PBMCs, either bulk or a sorted T-cell subset (CD4+, CD8+, memory, or dextramer-sorted; not recorded which), taken on the day of the yellow fever booster vaccination. Receptors were obtained from a man younger than 30 who received the YFV17D yellow fever vaccine.

Many counts were recorded for this clonotype. The CDR3 region is CASSQTGTGPANEKLFF. CDR3 sequence (DNA): TGTGCCAGCAGCCAGACCGGGACAGGGCCAGCTAATGAAAAACTGTTTTTT. The V call is TRBV7-8, the J call TRBJ1-4; 9 positions match TRBD1. J gave up 3 bases and V 5 bases, and 10 bases lay outside the gene matches. The CDR3 is 17 residues long. Germline CDR1 reads SGHVS; CDR2 reads FQNEAQ. Complete variable domain (other parts from reference TRBV7-8 and TRBJ1-4): GAGVSQSPRYKVAKRGQDVALRCDPISGHVSLFWYQQALGQGPEFLTYFQNEAQLDKSGLPSDRFFAERPEGSVSTLKIQRTQQEDSAVYLCASSQTGTGPANEKLFFGSGTQLSVL.

The chain recombines TRBV5-1 with TRBJ2-1, with 7 bases matching TRBD1. Germline V gives CDR1 SGHRS, CDR2 YFSETQ. The CDR3 spans 15 residues. V lost 7 bases and J lost 5; bases outside the gene matches: 12. The CDR3 loop reads CASVPTGWGNNEQFF. For the CDR3, the DNA is TGCGCCAGCGTTCCGACAGGGTGGGGGAACAATGAGCAGTTCTTC.

The chain links TRBV6-6 to TRBJ1-5; a possible D gene is TRBD1 (5 bases). The CDR3 contains 14 residues. Germline-derived CDR1 and CDR2 are MNHNY and SVGAGI (reference sequence). The DNA for the CDR3 is TGTGAAACCGGGCTTACCATTAGGGACCAGCCCCAGCATTTT. Residues: CETGLTIRDQPQHF.

This clonotype was counted many times. J is TRBJ2-1 and V is TRBV20-1; a possible D gene is TRBD1 (5 bases). The V gene's germline CDR1 is DFQATT and CDR2 SNEGSKA (reference sequence). V was pared by 1 base and J by 4 bases, with 8 bases between. CDR3 length: 13 amino acids. This chain's CDR3 is CSARGRQYNEQFF. In DNA, the CDR3 is TGCAGTGCTAGAGGACGACAGTACAATGAGCAGTTCTTC.

Ten or more counts support this clonotype. The genes are TRBV4-3 and TRBJ1-2, with no clear D. Trimming stripped 1 base from V and 5 bases from J, with 17 bases between. Germline CDR1 LGHNA, CDR2 YSLEER. CDR3 length: 16 residues. The CDR3 DNA is TGCGCCAGCAGCCAAGCCCGGCAGAGCCTGAGGTATGGCTACACCTTC. It is translated as CASSQARQSLRYGYTF.

Ten or more counts support this clonotype. This sequence joins TRBV5-1 and TRBJ1-5, with D possibly TRBD1 on 5 matching bases. Germline V gene sequence: CDR1 SGHRS, CDR2 YFSETQ. CDR3 length: 16 amino acids. V was clipped by 0 bases and J by 1 base, with 11 bases between them. The CDR3 sequence is CASSLGRDGSNQPQHF. In DNA, the CDR3 is TGCGCCAGCAGCTTGGGCAGGGACGGGAGCAATCAGCCCCAGCATTTT.

There are many counts of this clonotype. In nucleotides, the CDR3 is TGCGCCAGCAGCCAAGGTTCCAAGGACAGGGGACGAGCTTTCTTT. Its translation is CASSQGSKDRGRAFF. This chain links TRBV4-1 with TRBJ1-1, with 9 positions matching TRBD1. CDR3 length: 15 amino acids. The trim removed 1 base at V and 10 bases at J, leaving 10 bases unmatched. Germline CDR1 is MGHRA and CDR2 is YSYEKL.

The chain links TRBV5-6 to TRBJ1-1; unclear D gene. V dropped 1 base and J dropped 0 bases, with 13 bases sitting between them. This CDR3 has 16 residues. The germline CDR1 and CDR2 sequences are SGHDT and YYEEEE. This chain's CDR3 is CASSLQGPIMNTEAFF. The CDR3 coding sequence is TGTGCCAGCAGCTTGCAAGGGCCTATCATGAACACTGAAGCTTTCTTT.

In its sample, this clonotype was seen many times. This chain connects TRBV7-2 to TRBJ1-2; TRBD1 matches 8 bases. This CDR3 region has 16 residues. Trimming at V came to 8 bases and at J to 0 bases, leaving 11 bases not matched to a gene. The V gene's germline CDR1 is SGHTA and CDR2 FQGNSA. CDR3 in amino acids: CASPLGPQGANYGYTF. The CDR3 DNA follows: TGTGCCAGCCCTCTCGGCCCACAGGGGGCTAACTATGGCTACACCTTC.

There are many counts of this clonotype. The genes are TRBV15 and TRBJ1-1, with 7 bases lining up with TRBD1. Trimming at V came to 5 bases and at J to 2 bases, leaving 2 bases not matched to a gene. The CDR3 is 13 amino acids. Looked up from germline, CDR1 is LNHNV and CDR2 is YYDKDF (reference sequence). The CDR3 DNA reads TGTGCCACCAGCCGACAGGGCAACACTGAAGCTTTCTTT. Protein: CATSRQGNTEAFF.

The CDR3 DNA is TGCAGCGTAGGGGGACAGCGGAACACTGAAGCTTTCTTT. This encodes CSVGGQRNTEAFF. The chain combines TRBV29-1 with TRBJ1-1, with 7 bases fitting TRBD1. The CDR3 covers 13 residues. CDR1 SQVTM and CDR2 ANQGSEA come from the germline V gene. Germline trimming cut 6 bases from V and 1 base from J; bases unmatched to any gene: 5.

The chain combines TRBV4-2 with TRBJ2-7; 8 bases map to TRBD2. Germline CDR1 LGHNA, CDR2 YNFKEQ. The junction had 7 bases not matched to a gene; V was cut back by 0 bases and J by 0 bases. This CDR3 has 17 amino acids. The CDR3 sequence is CASSQDDRGGNSYEQYF. CDR3 DNA sequence: TGTGCCAGCAGCCAAGATGACCGCGGGGGGAACTCCTACGAGCAGTACTTC.

This clonotype was recorded many times. V is TRBV7-3 and J is TRBJ2-5; D unresolved. Germline V gene sequence: CDR1 SGHTA, CDR2 FQGTGA. This CDR3 comprises 13 residues. Trimming stripped 4 bases from V and 0 bases from J, with 6 bases between. The CDR3: CASSSVNQETQYF. As DNA, the CDR3 is TGTGCCAGCAGCTCCGTGAACCAAGAGACCCAGTACTTC.

This clonotype was detected only a few times. This chain uses TRBV10-2 with TRBJ1-2, with 9 bases aligning to TRBD1. The CDR3 is made up of 15 amino acids. Trimming at V came to 5 bases and at J to 3 bases, leaving 7 bases not matched to a gene. Germline CDR1 is WSHSY and CDR2 is SAAADI. The CDR3 loop is CASSSGTGLDYGYTF. In DNA form, the CDR3 reads TGCGCCAGCAGTTCCGGGACAGGGTTGGACTATGGCTACACCTTC.

This clonotype was picked up many times. V usage is TRBV12-3 or TRBV12-4 and J usage is TRBJ2-5; perhaps TRBD2 as D (6 bases). The CDR3 has 12 residues. Trimming removed 4 bases from V and 5 bases from J, with 8 bases in between. In nucleotides, the CDR3 is TGTGCCAGCAGTTGGGAGGCGGAGACCCAGTACTTC. It translates to CASSWEAETQYF.

This clonotype was seen many times. CDR3: CASRQGEVREKLFF. The CDR3 bases are TGTGCCAGCAGACAAGGGGAGGTTCGCGAAAAACTGTTTTTT. V usage is TRBV6-5 and J usage is TRBJ1-4, with D possibly being TRBD1 (5 bases). This CDR3 spans 14 amino acids. CDR1 and CDR2 (germline): MNHEY, SVGAGI. Trimming shortened V by 6 bases and J by 8 bases, and 16 bases separated the two germline ends.

This clonotype has ten or more counts. The chain links TRBV29-1 to TRBJ2-7, with a tentative D call TRBD1 (5 bases). Germline V gene sequence: CDR1 SQVTM, CDR2 ANQGSEA. The CDR3 consists of 14 residues. The V end was cut by 6 bases, the J end by 0 bases, with 15 bases between. The CDR3 protein is CSVDTGSTSYEQYF. The CDR3, as DNA: TGCAGCGTAGATACAGGATCCACCTCCTACGAGCAGTACTTC.

This clonotype was found a few times. The chain is built from TRBV11-2 and TRBJ2-1; D is undetermined. The CDR3 has 11 amino acids. V lost 1 base to trimming and J lost 9 bases, with 4 bases between them. Germline V lookup: CDR1 SGHAT, CDR2 FQNNGV. As DNA, the CDR3 is TGTGCCAGCAGCTTAGGATTTGAGCAGTTCTTC. Translation: CASSLGFEQFF. Together with reference TRBV11-2 and TRBJ2-1, the CDR3 gives the full variable domain: EAGVAQSPRYKIIEKRQSVAFWCNPISGHATLYWYQQILGQGPKLLIQFQNNGVVDDSQLPKDRFSAERLKGVDSTLKIQPAKLEDSAVYLCASSLGFEQFFGPGTRLTVL.

In this sample, this clonotype turned up many times. The CDR3 nucleotides read TGTGCCAGCAGCTTCGTTGAGGGTACGGAAGCTTTCTTT. It codes for CASSFVEGTEAFF. V gene TRBV7-8 combines with J gene TRBJ1-1; D ambiguous. Per the germline V gene, CDR1 is SGHVS and CDR2 is FQNEAQ. This CDR3 is built from 13 residues. Trimming left V 3 bases short and J 8 bases short, with 13 bases between.

The V and J genes are TRBV4-1 and TRBJ1-5, with TRBD1 matching over 7 bases. Trimming at V came to 4 bases and at J to 3 bases, leaving 3 bases not matched to a gene. Germline V lookup: CDR1 MGHRA, CDR2 YSYEKL. CDR3 length equals 14 residues. The CDR3 region has the DNA TGCGCCAGCAGCCCGGGACAGCCCAATCAGCCCCAGCATTTT. This gives the protein CASSPGQPNQPQHF.